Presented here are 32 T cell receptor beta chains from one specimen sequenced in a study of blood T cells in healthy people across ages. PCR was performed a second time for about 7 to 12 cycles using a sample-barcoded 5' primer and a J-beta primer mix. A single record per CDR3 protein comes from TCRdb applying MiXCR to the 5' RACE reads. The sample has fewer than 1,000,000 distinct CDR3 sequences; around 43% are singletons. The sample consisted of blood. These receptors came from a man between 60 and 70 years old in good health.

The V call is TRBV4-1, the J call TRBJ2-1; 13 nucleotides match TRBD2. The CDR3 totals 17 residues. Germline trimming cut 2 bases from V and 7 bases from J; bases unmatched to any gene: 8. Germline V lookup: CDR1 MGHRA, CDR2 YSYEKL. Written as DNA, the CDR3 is TGCGCCAGCAGCCAAACAACTAGCGGGGGGGCCTGGAATGAGCAGTTCTTC. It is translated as CASSQTTSGGAWNEQFF.

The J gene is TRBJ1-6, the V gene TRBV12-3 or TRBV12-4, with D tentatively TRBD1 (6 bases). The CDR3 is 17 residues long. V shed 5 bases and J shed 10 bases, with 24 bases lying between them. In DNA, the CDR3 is TGTGCCAGCAGTCCTAGGGGGGGAGTTCGGTTTGGCTCACCCCTCCACTTT. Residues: CASSPRGGVRFGSPLHF.

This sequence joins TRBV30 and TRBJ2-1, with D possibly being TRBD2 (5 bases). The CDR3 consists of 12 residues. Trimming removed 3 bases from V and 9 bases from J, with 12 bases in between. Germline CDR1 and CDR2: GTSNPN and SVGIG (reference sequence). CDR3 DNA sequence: TGTGCCTGGAGAATAGTGGGGAGTGAGCAGTTCTTC. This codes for CAWRIVGSEQFF.

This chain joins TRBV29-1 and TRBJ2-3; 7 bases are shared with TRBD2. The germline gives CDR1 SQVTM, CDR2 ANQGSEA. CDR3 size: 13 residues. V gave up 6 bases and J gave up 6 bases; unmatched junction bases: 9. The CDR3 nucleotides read TGCAGCGTCGCCGGGACTACATCGGATACGCAGTATTTT. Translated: CSVAGTTSDTQYF.

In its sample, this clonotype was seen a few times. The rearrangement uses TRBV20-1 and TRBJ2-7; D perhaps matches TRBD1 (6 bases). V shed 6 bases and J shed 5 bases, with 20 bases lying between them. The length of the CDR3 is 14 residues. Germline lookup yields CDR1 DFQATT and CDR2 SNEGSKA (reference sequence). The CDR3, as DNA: TGCAGTGCACCTTCAGGGGCCATTTTCGACGAGCAGTACTTC. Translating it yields CSAPSGAIFDEQYF.

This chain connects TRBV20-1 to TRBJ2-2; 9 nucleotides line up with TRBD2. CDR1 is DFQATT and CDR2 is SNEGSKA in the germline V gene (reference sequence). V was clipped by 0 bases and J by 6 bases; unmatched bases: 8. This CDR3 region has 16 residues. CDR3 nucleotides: TGCAGTGCTAGAGACCTTAGCGGGGGCCTTCCCGGGGAGCTGTTTTTT. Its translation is CSARDLSGGLPGELFF.

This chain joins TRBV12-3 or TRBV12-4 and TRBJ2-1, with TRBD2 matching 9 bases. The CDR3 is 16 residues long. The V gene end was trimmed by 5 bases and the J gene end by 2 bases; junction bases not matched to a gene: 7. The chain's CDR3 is CASSHIAGATYNEQFF. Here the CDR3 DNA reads TGTGCCAGCAGTCACATAGCGGGAGCGACCTACAATGAGCAGTTCTTC.

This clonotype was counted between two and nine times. Here the CDR3 reads CSVAWGQSYNEQFF. CDR3 sequence (DNA): TGCAGCGTTGCCTGGGGGCAGTCCTACAATGAGCAGTTCTTC. The V call is TRBV29-1, the J call TRBJ2-1, with a possible D match to TRBD1 (6 bases). V was trimmed by 4 bases and J by 1 base, leaving 11 bases between them. CDR3 length equals 14 residues. Germline V gene data show CDR1 as SQVTM and CDR2 as ANQGSEA.

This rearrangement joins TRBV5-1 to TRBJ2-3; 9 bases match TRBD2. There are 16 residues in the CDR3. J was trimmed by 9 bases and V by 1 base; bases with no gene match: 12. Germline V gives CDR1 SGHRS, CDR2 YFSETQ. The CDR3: CASSLLRTSEMGTQYF. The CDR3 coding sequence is TGCGCCAGCAGCTTGTTGAGGACTAGCGAAATGGGGACGCAGTATTTT.

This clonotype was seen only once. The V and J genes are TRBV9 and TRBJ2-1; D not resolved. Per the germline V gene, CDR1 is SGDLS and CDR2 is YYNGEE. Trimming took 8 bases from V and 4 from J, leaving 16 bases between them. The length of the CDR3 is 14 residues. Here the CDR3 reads CARSGNGAYNEQFF. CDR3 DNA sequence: TGTGCCAGGAGTGGTAACGGAGCGTACAATGAGCAGTTCTTC.

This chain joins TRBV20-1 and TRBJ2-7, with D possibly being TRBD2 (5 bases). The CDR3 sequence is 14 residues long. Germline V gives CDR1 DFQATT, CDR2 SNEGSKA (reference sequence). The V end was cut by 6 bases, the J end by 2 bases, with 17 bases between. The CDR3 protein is CSAEEAGGAYEQYF. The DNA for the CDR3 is TGCAGTGCCGAGGAGGCCGGCGGTGCCTACGAGCAGTACTTC.

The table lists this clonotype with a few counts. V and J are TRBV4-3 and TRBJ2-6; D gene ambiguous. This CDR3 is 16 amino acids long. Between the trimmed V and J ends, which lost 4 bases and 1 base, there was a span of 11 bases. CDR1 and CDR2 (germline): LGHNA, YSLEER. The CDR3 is CASSRGGASGANVLTF. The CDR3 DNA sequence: TGCGCCAGCAGCCGCGGCGGAGCGTCTGGGGCCAACGTCCTGACTTTC.

This CDR3 is CASSPDRITYEQYF. The CDR3 nucleotides read TGTGCCAGCAGTCCAGACAGGATAACCTACGAGCAGTACTTC. The rearrangement links TRBV3-1 to TRBJ2-7; D is possibly TRBD1 (6 bases). Trimming removed 6 bases from V and 2 bases from J, with 14 bases in between. Germline V gene lookup returns CDR1 LGHDT and CDR2 YNNKEL (reference sequence). CDR3 length: 14 residues.

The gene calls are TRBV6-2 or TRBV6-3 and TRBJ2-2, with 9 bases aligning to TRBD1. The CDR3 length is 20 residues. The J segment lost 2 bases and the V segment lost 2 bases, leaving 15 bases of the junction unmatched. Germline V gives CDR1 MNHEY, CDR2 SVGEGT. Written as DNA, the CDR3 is TGTGCCAGCAGTTACAGGGGTAAAATCCGGGACAGGGTTAACACCGGGGAGCTGTTTTTT. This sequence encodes CASSYRGKIRDRVNTGELFF.

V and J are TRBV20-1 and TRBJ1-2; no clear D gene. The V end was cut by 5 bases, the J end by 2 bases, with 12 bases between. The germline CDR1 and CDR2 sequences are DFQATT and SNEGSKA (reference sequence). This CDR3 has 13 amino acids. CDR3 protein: CSALTQENYGYTF. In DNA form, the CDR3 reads TGCAGTGCTCTAACGCAGGAGAACTATGGCTACACCTTC.

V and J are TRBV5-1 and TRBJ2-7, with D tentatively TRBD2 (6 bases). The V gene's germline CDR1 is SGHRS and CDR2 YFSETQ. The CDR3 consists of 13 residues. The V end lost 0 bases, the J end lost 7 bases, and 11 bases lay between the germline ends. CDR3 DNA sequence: TGCGCCAGCAGCTTGGAGCGGGCAGATGAGCAGTACTTC. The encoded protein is CASSLERADEQYF.

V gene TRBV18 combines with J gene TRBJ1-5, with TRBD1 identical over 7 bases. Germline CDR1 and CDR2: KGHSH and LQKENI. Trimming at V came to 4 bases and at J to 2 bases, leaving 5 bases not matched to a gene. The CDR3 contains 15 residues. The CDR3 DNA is TGTGCCAGCTCACTCATCGACAGGGGCAATCAGCCCCAGCATTTT. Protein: CASSLIDRGNQPQHF.

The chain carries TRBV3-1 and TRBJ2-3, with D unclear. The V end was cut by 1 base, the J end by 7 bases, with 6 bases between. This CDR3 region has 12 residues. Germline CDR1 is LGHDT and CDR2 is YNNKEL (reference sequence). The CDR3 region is CASSQAWNTQYF. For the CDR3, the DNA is TGTGCCAGCAGCCAAGCTTGGAATACGCAGTATTTT.

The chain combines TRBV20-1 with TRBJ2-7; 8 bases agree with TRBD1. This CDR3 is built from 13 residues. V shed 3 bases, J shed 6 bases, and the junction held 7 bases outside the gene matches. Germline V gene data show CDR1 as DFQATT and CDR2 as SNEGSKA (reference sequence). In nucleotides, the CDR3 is TGCAGTGCTAGTGGTCAGGGGGCTTGCGAGCAGTACTTC. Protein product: CSASGQGACEQYF.

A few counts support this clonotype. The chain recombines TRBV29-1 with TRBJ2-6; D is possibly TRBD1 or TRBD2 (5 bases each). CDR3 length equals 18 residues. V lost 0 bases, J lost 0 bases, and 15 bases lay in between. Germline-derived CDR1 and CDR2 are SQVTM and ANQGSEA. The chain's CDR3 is CSVEDRGAGASGANVLTF. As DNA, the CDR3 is TGCAGCGTTGAAGATCGAGGGGCAGGCGCCTCTGGGGCCAACGTCCTGACTTTC.

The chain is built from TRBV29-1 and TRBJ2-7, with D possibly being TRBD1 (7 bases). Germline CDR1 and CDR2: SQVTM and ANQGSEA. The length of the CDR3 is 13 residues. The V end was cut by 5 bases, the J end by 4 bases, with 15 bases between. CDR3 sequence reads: CSVPTGSGYEQYF. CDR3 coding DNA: TGCAGCGTTCCGACAGGGAGCGGGTACGAGCAGTACTTC.

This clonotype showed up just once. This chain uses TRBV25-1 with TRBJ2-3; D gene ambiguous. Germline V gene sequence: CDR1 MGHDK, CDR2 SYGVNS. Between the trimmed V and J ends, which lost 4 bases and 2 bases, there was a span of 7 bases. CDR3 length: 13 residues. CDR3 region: CASSGEITDTQYF. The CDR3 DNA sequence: TGTGCCAGCAGTGGAGAGATCACAGATACGCAGTATTTT.

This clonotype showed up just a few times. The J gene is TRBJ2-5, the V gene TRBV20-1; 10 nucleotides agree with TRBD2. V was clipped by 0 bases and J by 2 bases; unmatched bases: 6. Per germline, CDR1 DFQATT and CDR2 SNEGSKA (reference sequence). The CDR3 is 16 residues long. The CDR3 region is CSARDYTSGEQETQYF. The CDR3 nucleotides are TGCAGTGCTAGAGATTACACTAGCGGGGAACAAGAGACCCAGTACTTC.

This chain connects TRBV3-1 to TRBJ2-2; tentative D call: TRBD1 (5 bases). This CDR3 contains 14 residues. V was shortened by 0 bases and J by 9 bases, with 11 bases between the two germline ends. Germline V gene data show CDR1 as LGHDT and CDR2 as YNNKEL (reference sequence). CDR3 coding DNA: TGTGCCAGCAGCCAAGATTTAGGGGATAGGGAGCTGTTTTTT. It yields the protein CASSQDLGDRELFF.

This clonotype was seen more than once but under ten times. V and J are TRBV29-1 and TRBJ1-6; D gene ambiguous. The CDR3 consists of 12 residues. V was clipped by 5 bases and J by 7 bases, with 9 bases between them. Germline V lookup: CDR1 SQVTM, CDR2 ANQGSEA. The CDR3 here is CSVSIGNSPLHF. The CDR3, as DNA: TGCAGCGTTTCAATCGGAAATTCACCCCTCCACTTT. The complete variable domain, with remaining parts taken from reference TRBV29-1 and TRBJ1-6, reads SAVISQKPSRDICQRGTSLTIQCQVDSQVTMMFWYRQQPGQSLTLIATANQGSEATYESGFVIDKFPISRPNLTFSTLTVSNMSPEDSSIYLCSVSIGNSPLHFGNGTRLTVT.

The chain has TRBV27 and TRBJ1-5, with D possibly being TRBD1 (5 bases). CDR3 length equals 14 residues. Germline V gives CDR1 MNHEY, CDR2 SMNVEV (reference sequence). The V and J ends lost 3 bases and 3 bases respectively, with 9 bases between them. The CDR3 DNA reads TGTGCCAGCAGTTTTATCAGGGTCAATCAGCCCCAGCATTTT. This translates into CASSFIRVNQPQHF.

The chain's CDR3 is CASSQASGVRSPLHF. In DNA, the CDR3 is TGCGCCAGCAGCCAAGCCTCAGGGGTGCGATCACCCCTCCACTTT. The chain uses TRBV4-3 and TRBJ1-6; tentatively, D is TRBD1 (6 bases). V was trimmed by 1 base and J by 10 bases, leaving 14 bases between them. The length of the CDR3 is 15 residues. Per the germline V gene, CDR1 is LGHNA and CDR2 is YSLEER.

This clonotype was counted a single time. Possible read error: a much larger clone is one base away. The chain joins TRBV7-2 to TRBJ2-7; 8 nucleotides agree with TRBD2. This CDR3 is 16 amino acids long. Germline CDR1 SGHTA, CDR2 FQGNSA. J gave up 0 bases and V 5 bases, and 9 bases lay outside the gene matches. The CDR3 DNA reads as TGTGCCAGCAGCCCCCCCGGCGGGGGGAGCTCCTACGAGCAGTACTTC. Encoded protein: CASSPPGGGSSYEQYF.

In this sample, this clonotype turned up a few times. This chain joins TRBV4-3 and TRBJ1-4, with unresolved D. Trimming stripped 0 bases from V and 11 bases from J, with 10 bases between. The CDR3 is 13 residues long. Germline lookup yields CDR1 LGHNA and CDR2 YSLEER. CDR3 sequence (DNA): TGCGCCAGCAGCCAAGACCGACCGACTAAACTGTTTTTT. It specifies CASSQDRPTKLFF.

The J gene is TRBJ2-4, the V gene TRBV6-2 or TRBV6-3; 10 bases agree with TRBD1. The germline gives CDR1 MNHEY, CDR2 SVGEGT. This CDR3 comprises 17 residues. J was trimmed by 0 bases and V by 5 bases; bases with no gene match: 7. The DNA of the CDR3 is TGTGCCAGCAGTGCGACAGGGGGCCCTTTAGCCAAAAACATTCAGTACTTC. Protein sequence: CASSATGGPLAKNIQYF.

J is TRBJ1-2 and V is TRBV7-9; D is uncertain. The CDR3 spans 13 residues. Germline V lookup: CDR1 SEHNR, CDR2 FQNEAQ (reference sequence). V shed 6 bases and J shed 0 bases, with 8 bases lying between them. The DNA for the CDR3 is TGTGCCAGCAGAGAGAAGGCTAACTATGGCTACACCTTC. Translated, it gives CASREKANYGYTF. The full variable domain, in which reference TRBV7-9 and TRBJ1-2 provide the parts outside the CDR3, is DTGVSQNPRHKITKRGQNVTFRCDPISEHNRLYWYRQTLGQGPEFLTYFQNEAQLEKSRLLSDRFSAERPKGSFSTLEIQRTEQGDSAMYLCASREKANYGYTFGSGTRLTVV.

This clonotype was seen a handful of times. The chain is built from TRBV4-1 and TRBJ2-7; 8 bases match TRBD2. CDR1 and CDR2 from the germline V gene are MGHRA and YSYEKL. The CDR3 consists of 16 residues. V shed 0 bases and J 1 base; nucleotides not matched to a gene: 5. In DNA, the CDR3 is TGCGCCAGCAGCCAAGATCCCAGCGGGGGTTCCTACGAGCAGTACTTC. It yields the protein CASSQDPSGGSYEQYF.